These 19 T cell receptor beta chains came from one sample sequenced in a study of blood T cell repertoires in COVID-19. Libraries were prepared by immunoSEQ multiplex PCR; TCRdb keeps only in-frame clonotypes and omits some of them. Here the sample spans 35,000 to 40,000 clones, roughly 80% being singletons. Sequencing input: peripheral blood. Receptor source: a man older than 75 with active or convalescent COVID-19.

The rearrangement joins TRBV6-1 to TRBJ2-5; 9 nucleotides agree with TRBD1. The V segment lost 3 bases and the J segment 3 bases; nucleotides outside the gene matches: 5. This CDR3 contains 15 residues. CDR1 and CDR2 (germline): MNHNS, SASEGT. The CDR3: CASSDTGTGKETQYF. CDR3 DNA sequence: TGTGCCAGCAGTGATACCGGGACAGGGAAAGAGACCCAGTACTTC.

The chain combines TRBV7-2 with TRBJ2-1, with D hard to call. The V and J ends lost 7 bases and 0 bases respectively, with 13 bases between them. Germline CDR1 reads SGHTA; CDR2 reads FQGNSA. The CDR3 runs 15 residues. The CDR3 region is CASTSRSSSYNEQFF. CDR3 coding DNA: TGTGCCAGCACCTCCAGGTCAAGCTCCTACAATGAGCAGTTCTTC. The complete variable domain, with remaining parts taken from reference TRBV7-2 and TRBJ2-1, reads GAGVSQSPSNKVTEKGKDVELRCDPISGHTALYWYRQSLGQGLEFLIYFQGNSAPDKSGLPSDRFSAERTGGSVSTLTIQRTQQEDSAVYLCASTSRSSSYNEQFFGPGTRLTVL.

V usage is TRBV6-2 or TRBV6-3 and J usage is TRBJ2-7; the D gene is possibly TRBD2 (6 bases). CDR3 length: 13 residues. Germline-derived CDR1 and CDR2 are MNHEY and SVGEGT. V was cut by 4 bases and J by 2 bases, with 9 bases left in between. CDR3 protein: CASSSLATYEQYF. The CDR3, as DNA: TGTGCCAGCAGTTCGCTAGCGACCTACGAGCAGTACTTC.

The chain couples TRBV5-1 to TRBJ1-1; D remains ambiguous. Germline V gives CDR1 SGHRS, CDR2 YFSETQ. Trimming pared 5 bases from V and 2 bases from J, leaving 13 bases between. The CDR3 covers 14 residues. The DNA of the CDR3 is TGCGCCAGCAGAAGAGGGCGTGAAAACACTGAAGCTTTCTTT. Its translation: CASRRGRENTEAFF. The complete variable domain, with remaining parts taken from reference TRBV5-1 and TRBJ1-1, reads KAGVTQTPRYLIKTRGQQVTLSCSPISGHRSVSWYQQTPGQGLQFLFEYFSETQRNKGNFPGRFSGRQFSNSRSEMNVSTLELGDSALYLCASRRGRENTEAFFGQGTRLTVV.

The rearrangement joins TRBV6-5 to TRBJ2-3, with 7 bases aligning to TRBD1. The germline CDR1 and CDR2 sequences are MNHEY and SVGAGI. V dropped 7 bases and J dropped 0; count of bases not matched to a gene: 7. The CDR3 has 15 residues. CDR3 nucleotides: TGTGCCAGCAAGCTACAGGGGTCTAGCACAGATACGCAGTATTTT. Translating gives CASKLQGSSTDTQYF.

The chain couples TRBV19 to TRBJ1-3, with 8 bases identical to TRBD1. V shed 7 bases, J shed 2 bases, and the junction held 7 bases outside the gene matches. The CDR3 spans 15 residues. Germline V gene sequence: CDR1 LNHDA, CDR2 SQIVND (reference sequence). Here the CDR3 reads CASNIRTGTGNTIYF. CDR3 sequence (DNA): TGTGCCAGTAACATTCGGACAGGGACTGGAAACACCATATATTTT.

J is TRBJ2-4 and V is TRBV9, with D tentatively TRBD2 (6 bases). Looked up from germline, CDR1 is SGDLS and CDR2 is YYNGEE. The CDR3 has 15 residues. Trimming stripped 0 bases from V and 6 bases from J, with 13 bases between. The CDR3 DNA reads TGTGCCAGCAGCGTAGATGGAGGGAGAGGAAACATTCAGTACTTC. It translates to CASSVDGGRGNIQYF. The whole variable domain, filled in from reference TRBV9 and TRBJ2-4, reads DSGVTQTPKHLITATGQRVTLRCSPRSGDLSVYWYQQSLDQGLQFLIQYYNGEERAKGNILERFSAQQFPDLHSELNLSSLELGDSALYFCASSVDGGRGNIQYFGAGTRLSVL.

The chain combines TRBV7-6 with TRBJ2-7, with 8 bases fitting TRBD2. V trimming: 5 bases; J trimming: 4 bases; junction bases outside the gene matches: 7. The CDR3 runs to 14 residues. Per the germline V gene, CDR1 is SGHVS and CDR2 is FNYEAQ. Written as DNA, the CDR3 is TGTGCCAGCAGCGAAAGGAGCGGGAGTTACGAGCAGTACTTC. Translation gives CASSERSGSYEQYF.

The chain carries TRBV4-1 and TRBJ2-7, with D possibly TRBD1 on 6 matching bases. The CDR3 has 13 residues. Trimming pared 3 bases from V and 3 bases from J, leaving 9 bases between. CDR1 is MGHRA, CDR2 YSYEKL, per germline. The CDR3 bases are TGCGCCAGCAGCCAGAGGACAGACTACGAGCAGTACTTC. Its translation: CASSQRTDYEQYF.

The chain is built from TRBV7-7 and TRBJ2-1, with TRBD2 identical over 12 bases. Germline V gene sequence: CDR1 SSHAT, CDR2 FNYEAQ (reference sequence). The CDR3 spans 18 residues. The V segment lost 1 base and the J segment 4 bases; nucleotides outside the gene matches: 8. The CDR3 is CASSLGTSGTPEYNEQFF. Here the CDR3 DNA reads TGTGCCAGCAGCTTAGGGACTAGCGGGACGCCCGAGTACAATGAGCAGTTCTTC.

The CDR3 is CASSINRAPGNTIYF. CDR3 nucleotide sequence: TGTGCCAGCAGTATAAACAGGGCTCCTGGAAACACCATATATTTT. This chain uses TRBV27 with TRBJ1-3; D may be TRBD1 (6 bases). Per the germline V gene, CDR1 is MNHEY and CDR2 is SMNVEV (reference sequence). Trimming left V 5 bases short and J 2 bases short, with 13 bases between. There are 15 residues in the CDR3.

The rearrangement links TRBV5-1 to TRBJ1-6, with 8 bases that match TRBD1. Germline CDR1 and CDR2: SGHRS and YFSETQ. V was pared by 4 bases and J by 10 bases, with 13 bases of the junction left unmatched. The CDR3 totals 16 residues. CDR3 sequence (DNA): TGCGCCAGCAGCGGGGGGGTAGGGACAGGCAACTCACCCCTCCACTTT. Its protein product is CASSGGVGTGNSPLHF.

V gene TRBV12-5 combines with J gene TRBJ1-6, with a tentative D call TRBD1 (6 bases). The CDR3 is 15 residues long. The V and J ends lost 5 bases and 6 bases respectively, with 14 bases between them. From germline, CDR1 is LGHNT and CDR2 FRNRAP. CDR3 sequence (DNA): TGTGCTAGTGGTAAAGCAGGGGTTTTTAATTCACCCCTCCACTTT. Translation: CASGKAGVFNSPLHF.

The table lists this clone with a few counts. CDR3: CASSFSTGSTGELFF. CDR3 bases: TGTGCCAGCAGCTTCTCCACAGGTAGCACCGGGGAGCTGTTTTTT. V gene TRBV11-2 combines with J gene TRBJ2-2; D might be TRBD1 (5 bases). V was clipped by 3 bases and J by 4 bases, with 12 bases between them. The CDR3 extends over 15 amino acids. Germline V gene lookup returns CDR1 SGHAT and CDR2 FQNNGV. Based on the CDR3 plus reference TRBV11-2 and TRBJ2-2, the full variable domain is EAGVAQSPRYKIIEKRQSVAFWCNPISGHATLYWYQQILGQGPKLLIQFQNNGVVDDSQLPKDRFSAERLKGVDSTLKIQPAKLEDSAVYLCASSFSTGSTGELFFGEGSRLTVL.

The rearrangement links TRBV4-3 to TRBJ2-5; weak D call: TRBD2 (7 bases). The CDR3 has 16 amino acids. The germline V gene encodes CDR1 LGHNA and CDR2 YSLEER. Trimming cost V 0 bases and J 7 bases, with 18 bases left between them. The CDR3, as DNA: TGCGCCAGCAGCCAAGATTGGCGGGGGCACCTTATGACCCAGTACTTC. As protein: CASSQDWRGHLMTQYF.

The CDR3 region is CASRRQGNQPQHF. CDR3 coding DNA: TGTGCCAGCAGACGACAGGGCAATCAGCCCCAGCATTTT. The chain uses TRBV12-3 or TRBV12-4 and TRBJ1-5; a weak D match, TRBD1 (6 bases). Trimming removed 6 bases from V and 2 bases from J, with 8 bases in between. The CDR3 is 13 residues long.

This clone was seen only a few times. The rearrangement links TRBV19 to TRBJ2-2; 8 nucleotides agree with TRBD1. With V trimmed by 7 bases and J by 1 base, 2 bases remained unmatched. This CDR3 has 14 amino acids. CDR1 and CDR2 from the germline V gene are LNHDA and SQIVND (reference sequence). This chain's CDR3 is CASTGQGNTGELFF. The CDR3 DNA is TGTGCCAGTACCGGACAGGGGAACACCGGGGAGCTGTTTTTT.

The V call is TRBV19, the J call TRBJ1-5; 7 nucleotides line up with TRBD1. The trim removed 5 bases at V and 3 bases at J, leaving 16 bases unmatched. Germline loops: CDR1 LNHDA, CDR2 SQIVND (reference sequence). This CDR3 is 18 amino acids long. CDR3: CASSRPTSPGQLNQPQHF. CDR3 coding DNA: TGTGCCAGTAGTCGACCTACGTCCCCGGGACAGCTCAATCAGCCCCAGCATTTT.

This rearrangement joins TRBV7-2 to TRBJ2-5; 9 bases align to TRBD1. The CDR3 sequence is 14 residues long. Germline CDR1 reads SGHTA; CDR2 reads FQGNSA. Losses at the gene ends were 5 bases for V and 5 bases for J; bases not matched to a gene: 6. Here the CDR3 DNA reads TGTGCCAGCAGCCCCGGACAGGGGCGGGAGACCCAGTACTTC. It yields the protein CASSPGQGRETQYF.